This T cell receptor (beta chain) was recorded in a study of T cell changes during pregnancy in multiple sclerosis. CDR3 length equals 16 residues. The germline V and J ends were trimmed by 5 bases and 0 bases, with 15 bases remaining between them. Germline V CDR1 and CDR2: MNHEY, SMNVEV (reference sequence). Some clones are missing from TCRdb's copy, which holds only in-frame ones; the method was immunoSEQ multiplex PCR. The data contain about 49,000 clones, around 94% of them seen just once; the ten biggest clones take up less than 6%. The sample was CD8+ T cells from peripheral blood mononuclear cells, taken before pregnancy. This clonotype was sampled from a female donor with multiple sclerosis, enrolled in a pregnancy study. This chain joins TRBV27 and TRBJ2-3; D perhaps matches TRBD2 (6 bases). The CDR3 sequence: CASSINSGSSTDTQYF. The CDR3 bases are TGTGCCAGCAGTATAAATAGCGGTTCTAGCACAGATACGCAGTATTTT.